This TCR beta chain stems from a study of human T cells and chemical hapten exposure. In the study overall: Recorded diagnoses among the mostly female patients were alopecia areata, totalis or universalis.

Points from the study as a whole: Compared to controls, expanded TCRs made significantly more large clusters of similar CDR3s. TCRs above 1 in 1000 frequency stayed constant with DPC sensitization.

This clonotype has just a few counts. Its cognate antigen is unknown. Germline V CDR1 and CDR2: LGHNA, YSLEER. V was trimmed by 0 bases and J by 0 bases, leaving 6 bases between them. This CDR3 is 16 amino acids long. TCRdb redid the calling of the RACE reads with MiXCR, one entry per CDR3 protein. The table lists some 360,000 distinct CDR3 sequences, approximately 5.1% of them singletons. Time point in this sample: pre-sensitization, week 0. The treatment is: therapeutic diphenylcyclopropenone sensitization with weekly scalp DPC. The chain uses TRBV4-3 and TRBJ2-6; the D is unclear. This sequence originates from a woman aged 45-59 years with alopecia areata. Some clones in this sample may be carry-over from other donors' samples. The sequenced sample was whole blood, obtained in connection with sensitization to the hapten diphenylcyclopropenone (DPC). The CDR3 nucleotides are TGCGCCAGCAGCCAAGAGGTCAACTCTGGGGCCAACGTCCTGACTTTC. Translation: CASSQEVNSGANVLTF.